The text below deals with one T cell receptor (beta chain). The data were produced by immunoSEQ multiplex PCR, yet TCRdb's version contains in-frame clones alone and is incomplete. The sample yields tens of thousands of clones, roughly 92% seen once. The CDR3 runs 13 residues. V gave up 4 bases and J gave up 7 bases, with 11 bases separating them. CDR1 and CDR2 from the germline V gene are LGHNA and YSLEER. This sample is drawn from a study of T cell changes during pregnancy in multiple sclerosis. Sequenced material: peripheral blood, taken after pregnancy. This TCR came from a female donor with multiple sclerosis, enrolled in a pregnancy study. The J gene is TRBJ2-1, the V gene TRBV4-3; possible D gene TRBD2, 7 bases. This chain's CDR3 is CASSPGEGNEQFF. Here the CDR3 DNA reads TGCGCCAGCAGCCCAGGGGAGGGGAATGAGCAGTTCTTC.